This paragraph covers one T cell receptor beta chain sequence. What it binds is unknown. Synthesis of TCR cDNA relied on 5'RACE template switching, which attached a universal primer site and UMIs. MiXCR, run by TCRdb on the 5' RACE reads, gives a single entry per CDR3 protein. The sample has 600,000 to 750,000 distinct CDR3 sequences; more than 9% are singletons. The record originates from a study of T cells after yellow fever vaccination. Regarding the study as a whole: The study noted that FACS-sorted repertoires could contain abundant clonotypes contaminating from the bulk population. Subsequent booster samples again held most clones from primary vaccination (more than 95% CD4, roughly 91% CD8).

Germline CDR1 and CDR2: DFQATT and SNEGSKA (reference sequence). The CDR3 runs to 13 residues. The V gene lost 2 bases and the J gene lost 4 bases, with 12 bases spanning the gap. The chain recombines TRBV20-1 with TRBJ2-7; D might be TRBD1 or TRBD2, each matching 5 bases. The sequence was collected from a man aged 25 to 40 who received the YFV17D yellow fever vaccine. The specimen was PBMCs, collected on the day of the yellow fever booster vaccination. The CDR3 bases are TGCAGTGCTAGACCGGGACCTGATTACGAGCAGTACTTC. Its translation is CSARPGPDYEQYF.